A selection of T cell receptor beta chains follows, all from one sample in a study of blood T cell repertoires in COVID-19. Sequencing was performed with immunoSEQ multiplex PCR; in TCRdb, only in-frame clones are kept and a portion is missing. The profile shows 150,000 to 160,000 clones, around 83% of them singletons. The sample comprised peripheral blood. Source of these receptors: a woman aged 50 to 60 with acute or convalescent COVID-19. Each CDR3 is given with its conserved first and last residue. A D gene is named only where the DNA matches it firmly. A row's size may be missing; if present it is once, few, many or a size class.

clone size | D gene | J gene | V gene | CDR3 protein | CDR3 DNA
- | - | TRBJ2-5 | TRBV5-1 | CASRQLQGNHQETQYF | TGCGCCAGCAGACAACTTCAGGGAAACCACCAAGAGACCCAGTACTTC
few | TRBD2 | TRBJ2-7 | TRBV3-1/TRBV3-2 | CASSQGDYIQYF | TGTGCCAGCAGCCAAGGGGACTATATACAGTACTTC
- | TRBD1 | TRBJ2-7 | TRBV15 | CATSRETGTGSPYEQYF | TGTGCCACCAGCAGAGAGACCGGGACAGGGAGTCCCTACGAGCAGTACTTC
- | - | TRBJ2-7 | TRBV7-9 | CASSTRARGIYEQYF | TGTGCCAGCAGCACAAGGGCACGGGGTATCTACGAGCAGTACTTC
- | TRBD1 | TRBJ2-2 | TRBV11-3 | CASSLGLQGATGELFF | TGTGCCAGCAGCTTAGGTCTGCAGGGGGCCACCGGGGAGCTGTTTTTT
- | - | TRBJ1-2 | TRBV19 | CASSPQQANYGYTF | TGTGCCAGTAGTCCCCAACAGGCAAACTATGGCTACACCTTC
- | TRBD2 | TRBJ2-7 | TRBV3-1/TRBV3-2 | CASSQGPGLAGYF | TGTGCCAGCAGCCAAGGGCCGGGACTAGCGGGCTACTTC
- | - | TRBJ1-1 | TRBV7-2 | CASSNRDLLSYEAFF | TGTGCCAGCAGCAACAGAGACCTCCTAAGCTATGAAGCTTTCTTT
- | TRBD1 | TRBJ2-5 | TRBV6-5 | CASRRGRVETQYF | TGTGCCAGCAGAAGGGGGCGAGTGGAGACCCAGTACTTC
- | TRBD1 | TRBJ2-7 | TRBV2 | CASSPIGTGNYEQYF | TGTGCCAGCAGTCCCATCGGGACAGGGAATTACGAGCAGTACTTC
- | - | TRBJ1-4 | TRBV29-1 | CSASGQMDEKLFF | TGCAGCGCTAGTGGACAGATGGATGAAAAACTGTTTTTT
- | - | TRBJ2-5 | TRBV3-1/TRBV3-2 | CASSQDMASGRLPIQTQYF | TGTGCCAGCAGCCAAGACATGGCGTCCGGTCGACTACCAATTCAGACCCAGTACTTC
- | TRBD1 | TRBJ1-6 | TRBV7-2 | CASSLDPTGRNSPLHF | TGTGCCAGCAGCCTCGACCCGACAGGGCGGAATTCACCCCTCCACTTT
- | - | TRBJ2-7 | TRBV27 | CASGRTGGDEQYF | TGTGCCAGCGGAAGGACAGGAGGGGACGAGCAGTACTTC
- | - | TRBJ2-5 | TRBV12-2 | CASPAFIRPGTQYF | TGTGCAAGTCCCGCTTTCATTCGCCCCGGGACCCAGTACTTC
- | - | TRBJ2-7 | TRBV19 | CASPRGRTRPYEQYF | TGTGCCAGCCCCAGGGGGCGGACTAGGCCCTACGAGCAGTACTTC
- | TRBD1 | TRBJ1-5 | TRBV12-5 | CASGSTRGDQPQHF | TGTGCTAGTGGTTCAACCAGGGGGGATCAGCCCCAGCATTTT
- | - | TRBJ1-2 | TRBV5-5 | CASSLYTETYGYTF | TGTGCCAGCAGCTTGTATACAGAGACCTATGGCTACACCTTC
- | TRBD2 | TRBJ2-1 | TRBV18 | CASSPIAGDEQFF | TGTGCCAGCTCACCAATAGCGGGGGATGAGCAGTTCTTC
- | - | TRBJ1-6 | TRBV6-5 | CASRQVNSPLHF | TGTGCCAGCAGACAGGTTAATTCACCCCTCCACTTT
- | TRBD2 | TRBJ2-2 | TRBV3-1/TRBV3-2 | CASSLQGLAGGTGELFF | TGTGCCAGCAGCCTACAGGGACTAGCGGGAGGCACCGGGGAGCTGTTTTTT
- | - | TRBJ2-7 | TRBV5-1 | CASSFTVSYEQYF | TGCGCCAGCAGCTTCACAGTCTCCTACGAGCAGTACTTC
- | TRBD1 | TRBJ1-4 | TRBV7-2 | CASSLDRGVANEKLFF | TGTGCCAGCAGCTTAGACAGGGGGGTTGCTAATGAAAAACTGTTTTTT
few | - | TRBJ1-1 | TRBV21-1 | CASSKGGDRIMNTEAFF | TGTGCCAGCAGCAAAGGGGGGGACAGGATCATGAACACTGAAGCTTTCTTT
- | - | TRBJ1-1 | TRBV7-6 | CASSSDQSMNTEAFF | TGTGCCAGCAGCTCCGATCAGTCCATGAACACTGAAGCTTTCTTT
- | - | TRBJ1-1 | TRBV6-5 | CATASGGTEAFF | TGTGCCACCGCTTCTGGAGGGACTGAAGCTTTCTTT
- | TRBD2 | TRBJ2-2 | TRBV18 | CASPRRPGLVTGELFF | TGTGCCAGCCCACGGAGACCGGGACTAGTGACCGGGGAGCTGTTTTTT
- | - | TRBJ2-7 | TRBV28 | CASSAFSGVDYEQYF | TGTGCCAGCAGTGCTTTCTCGGGAGTGGACTACGAGCAGTACTTC
- | - | TRBJ1-5 | TRBV10-3 | CAISDQGNQPQHF | TGTGCCATCAGTGACCAGGGGAATCAGCCCCAGCATTTT
- | - | TRBJ2-1 | TRBV5-5 | CASSGAEFYNEQFF | TGTGCCAGCAGCGGGGCCGAATTTTACAATGAGCAGTTCTTC
- | - | TRBJ1-1 | TRBV19 | CASSIIDQNYGAFF | TGTGCCAGTAGTATTATTGATCAAAATTACGGGGCTTTCTTT
- | TRBD2 | TRBJ2-3 | TRBV7-6 | CASSLMAGVGDTQYF | TGTGCCAGCAGCTTAATGGCGGGAGTGGGAGATACGCAGTATTTT
- | TRBD1 | TRBJ2-7 | TRBV28 | CASSFAGTGSYEQYF | TGTGCCAGCAGTTTCGCCGGGACAGGTTCCTACGAGCAGTACTTC
- | - | TRBJ1-1 | TRBV2 | CASRAWEGENTEAFF | TGTGCCAGCAGGGCTTGGGAGGGCGAGAACACTGAAGCTTTCTTT
- | - | TRBJ1-6 | TRBV19 | CASSSARQANSPLHF | TGTGCCAGTAGTTCCGCCCGACAGGCTAATTCACCCCTCCACTTT
- | - | TRBJ2-5 | TRBV19 | CASSMGQGETQYF | TGTGCCAGTAGTATGGGCCAGGGAGAGACCCAGTACTTC
- | - | TRBJ2-4 | TRBV7-3 | CASSSPRQTVLAKNIQYF | TGTGCCAGCAGCTCCCCAAGACAGACCGTACTAGCCAAAAACATTCAGTACTTC
- | TRBD2 | TRBJ2-1 | TRBV9 | CASSLAGYYNEQFF | TGTGCCAGCAGCCTAGCGGGGTACTACAATGAGCAGTTCTTC
- | TRBD1 | TRBJ1-4 | TRBV13 | CASRRAGTGEKLFF | TGTGCCAGCAGGCGGGCCGGGACAGGGGAAAAACTGTTTTTT